This entry lists 20 T cell receptor beta chains sequenced from one sample in a study of T-cell memory formation after mild COVID-19. TCRdb called the 5' RACE reads again in MiXCR, with one record for every CDR3 protein. The table has approximately 560,000 distinct CDR3 sequences, roughly a sixth seen once. Sequenced sample: PBMCs or a T cell subset sorted from them (not recorded which). All receptors derive from an adult woman who had mild COVID-19 (a few samples of this study predate the infection). Cell type and time point are not known.

This chain joins TRBV20-1 and TRBJ2-7; D remains unclear. The CDR3 extends over 13 amino acids. Trimming left V 0 bases short and J 7 bases short, with 13 bases between. The germline CDR1 and CDR2 sequences are DFQATT and SNEGSKA (reference sequence). CDR3 protein: CSARDPDSEEQYF. The CDR3 region has the DNA TGCAGTGCTAGAGATCCAGATTCGGAAGAGCAGTACTTC.

The chain recombines TRBV7-2 with TRBJ1-5; no clear D gene. Trimming removed 5 bases at V and 9 bases at J, with 14 bases between. This CDR3 is built from 13 residues. CDR1 and CDR2 (germline): SGHTA, FQGNSA. CDR3 nucleotides: TGTGCCAGCAGCCCCGGCGACGCCCGGCCCCAGCATTTT. Residues: CASSPGDARPQHF.

The genes are TRBV5-1 and TRBJ2-7; tentatively, D is TRBD1 (6 bases). From germline, CDR1 is SGHRS and CDR2 YFSETQ. The CDR3 spans 16 residues. V was pared by 0 bases and J by 0 bases, with 13 bases between. CDR3 region: CASSLDWDTNSYEQYF. In DNA form, the CDR3 reads TGCGCCAGCAGCTTGGATTGGGACACCAACTCCTACGAGCAGTACTTC.

This clonotype was seen only a few times. The chain has TRBV6-1 and TRBJ1-2; the D gene is possibly TRBD1 (5 bases). From germline, CDR1 is MNHNS and CDR2 SASEGT. The CDR3 contains 14 residues. Trimming shortened V by 5 bases and J by 7 bases, and 17 bases separated the two germline ends. The CDR3 loop reads CASSNPQGFGGYTF. As DNA, the CDR3 is TGTGCCAGCAGTAACCCGCAGGGATTTGGTGGCTACACCTTC.

This clonotype has just a few counts. V gene TRBV9 combines with J gene TRBJ2-2; 8 bases agree with TRBD1. J was trimmed by 2 bases and V by 6 bases; bases with no gene match: 3. From germline, CDR1 is SGDLS and CDR2 YYNGEE. The CDR3 totals 14 residues. This CDR3 is CASMGQANTGELFF. CDR3 nucleotide sequence: TGTGCCAGCATGGGACAGGCTAACACCGGGGAGCTGTTTTTT.

The chain is built from TRBV7-8 and TRBJ2-3; 8 bases match TRBD2. The germline V gene encodes CDR1 SGHVS and CDR2 FQNEAQ. CDR3 length equals 15 residues. The CDR3 sequence is CATRPGGHSTDTQYF. In nucleotides, the CDR3 is TGTGCAACAAGGCCGGGAGGGCACAGCACAGATACGCAGTATTTT.

This clonotype was counted only a few times. This sequence joins TRBV5-5 and TRBJ2-1; TRBD2 agrees at 10 bases. The CDR3 contains 16 residues. Trimming removed 2 bases from V and 4 bases from J; junction bases left unmatched: 6. The V gene's germline CDR1 is SGHKS and CDR2 YYEKEE (reference sequence). The CDR3 here is CASSLPSGGRYNEQFF. The CDR3, as DNA: TGTGCCAGCAGCTTACCTAGCGGGGGCCGTTACAATGAGCAGTTCTTC.

The J gene is TRBJ1-1, the V gene TRBV18; D unclear. Trimming left V 0 bases short and J 1 base short, with 9 bases between. The CDR3 is 15 residues long. Per the germline V gene, CDR1 is KGHSH and CDR2 is LQKENI. The CDR3 nucleotides are TGTGCCAGCTCACCACCTAAGGGCCCGAACACTGAAGCTTTCTTT. The encoded protein is CASSPPKGPNTEAFF.

The chain couples TRBV7-9 to TRBJ2-7, with 10 positions matching TRBD1. The V segment lost 5 bases and the J segment 0 bases; nucleotides outside the gene matches: 4. The CDR3 consists of 15 residues. Germline V CDR1 and CDR2: SEHNR, FQNEAQ (reference sequence). The chain's CDR3 is CASSLWTGGSYEQYF. CDR3 sequence (DNA): TGTGCCAGCAGCCTTTGGACAGGGGGCTCCTACGAGCAGTACTTC.

The chain links TRBV20-1 to TRBJ1-2, with D possibly TRBD1 on 5 matching bases. The germline CDR1 and CDR2 sequences are DFQATT and SNEGSKA (reference sequence). The V gene lost 0 bases and the J gene lost 4 bases, with 9 bases spanning the gap. There are 13 residues in the CDR3. CDR3 loop: CSARDAGRYGYTF. The CDR3, as DNA: TGCAGTGCTAGAGATGCGGGGCGCTATGGCTACACCTTC.

This clonotype was counted a few times. V is TRBV29-1 and J is TRBJ2-2; the D is unclear. CDR1 and CDR2 (germline): SQVTM, ANQGSEA. The ends were cut back, 4 bases at V and 6 bases at J, with 9 bases in the middle. The CDR3 runs 12 residues. The CDR3 protein is CSVADTPGELFF. For the CDR3, the DNA is TGCAGCGTTGCTGATACACCCGGGGAGCTGTTTTTT.

This clonotype was recorded a few times. The CDR3 nucleotides are TGTGCCAGCAGTCGACTAGCGGGAGATGAGCAGTACTTC. Amino acids: CASSRLAGDEQYF. The chain carries TRBV25-1 and TRBJ2-7, with 12 bases lining up with TRBD2. V gave up 5 bases and J gave up 7 bases; unmatched junction bases: 3. Germline assignment: CDR1 MGHDK and CDR2 SYGVNS. The CDR3 totals 13 residues.

Only a few counts were recorded for this clonotype. The chain couples TRBV7-9 to TRBJ2-1, with D tentatively TRBD2 (6 bases). The CDR3 totals 14 residues. CDR1 and CDR2 (germline): SEHNR, FQNEAQ (reference sequence). Trimming left V 4 bases short and J 4 bases short, with 11 bases between. CDR3 amino acids: CASSWRDPYNEQFF. CDR3 nucleotide sequence: TGTGCCAGCAGCTGGCGGGACCCGTACAATGAGCAGTTCTTC.

The chain employs TRBV6-1 and TRBJ2-7; 8 nucleotides line up with TRBD1. Germline CDR1 and CDR2: MNHNS and SASEGT. This CDR3 region has 14 residues. Losses at the gene ends were 9 bases for V and 2 bases for J; bases not matched to a gene: 9. The CDR3 is CASAYGTGTYEQYF. The CDR3 nucleotides are TGTGCCAGTGCTTACGGGACAGGTACCTACGAGCAGTACTTC.

The V call is TRBV5-1, the J call TRBJ2-7; 7 bases match TRBD1. J lost 2 bases, V lost 4 bases, and 9 bases had no gene match. The CDR3 is 15 residues long. Germline V gene lookup returns CDR1 SGHRS and CDR2 YFSETQ. CDR3 sequence: CASSPRTGTTYEQYF. The CDR3 DNA reads as TGCGCCAGCAGCCCCCGGACAGGTACGACCTACGAGCAGTACTTC.

This clonotype was picked up many times. This sequence joins TRBV5-1 and TRBJ2-1; no definite D call. CDR1 is SGHRS, CDR2 YFSETQ, per germline. V lost 6 bases, J lost 1 base, and 8 bases lay in between. CDR3 size: 13 residues. The CDR3 loop is CASKDTSYNEQFF. Here the CDR3 DNA reads TGCGCCAGCAAAGACACGTCCTACAATGAGCAGTTCTTC.

There are a few counts of this clonotype. The chain combines TRBV18 with TRBJ2-3; possible D gene TRBD1, 5 bases. The CDR3 contains 16 residues. The V end was cut by 3 bases, the J end by 6 bases, with 19 bases between. Germline-derived CDR1 and CDR2 are KGHSH and LQKENI. The CDR3 reads CASSPLTAVSADTQYF. The DNA of the CDR3 is TGTGCCAGCTCACCGCTGACAGCTGTATCGGCGGATACGCAGTATTTT.

This clonotype has a handful of counts. The rearrangement links TRBV5-1 to TRBJ2-1, with 8 bases identical to TRBD1. The CDR3 runs 15 residues. CDR1 and CDR2 (germline): SGHRS, YFSETQ. With 4 bases clipped from V and 5 bases from J, the junction kept 8 bases outside the gene matches. The CDR3 DNA sequence: TGCGCCAGCAGCCCTGGCGGACAGGGAAACAATGAGCAGTTCTTC. It specifies CASSPGGQGNNEQFF. The full variable domain, rest sourced from reference TRBV5-1 and TRBJ2-1, is KAGVTQTPRYLIKTRGQQVTLSCSPISGHRSVSWYQQTPGQGLQFLFEYFSETQRNKGNFPGRFSGRQFSNSRSEMNVSTLELGDSALYLCASSPGGQGNNEQFFGPGTRLTVL.

V gene TRBV27 combines with J gene TRBJ2-1; tentatively, D is TRBD2 (7 bases). The CDR3 consists of 13 residues. The germline V and J ends were trimmed by 9 bases and 6 bases, with 15 bases remaining between them. Germline lookup yields CDR1 MNHEY and CDR2 SMNVEV (reference sequence). The CDR3 spells CASRRGGGNEQFF. CDR3 nucleotides: TGTGCCAGTAGGAGGGGAGGGGGCAATGAGCAGTTCTTC.

This clonotype turned up a few times. The rearrangement joins TRBV20-1 to TRBJ2-3, with 12 positions matching TRBD2. Trimming took 0 bases from V and 2 from J; bases not matched to a gene: 6. Germline V gene data show CDR1 as DFQATT and CDR2 as SNEGSKA (reference sequence). The CDR3 covers 17 residues. CDR3 loop: CSARDRWTSGATDTQYF. The CDR3 DNA sequence: TGCAGTGCTAGAGATCGTTGGACTAGCGGGGCCACAGATACGCAGTATTTT.